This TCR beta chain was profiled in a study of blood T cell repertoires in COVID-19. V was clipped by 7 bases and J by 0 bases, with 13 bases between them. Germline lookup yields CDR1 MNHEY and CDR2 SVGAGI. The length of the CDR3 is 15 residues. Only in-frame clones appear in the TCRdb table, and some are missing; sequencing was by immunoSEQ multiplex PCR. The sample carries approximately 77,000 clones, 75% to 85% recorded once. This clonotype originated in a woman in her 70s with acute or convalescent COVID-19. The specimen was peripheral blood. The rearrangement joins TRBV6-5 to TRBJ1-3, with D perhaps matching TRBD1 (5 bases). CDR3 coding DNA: TGTGCCAGCATTGCCAGGGCGAACTCTGGAAACACCATATATTTT. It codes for CASIARANSGNTIYF.